The 8 T cell receptor beta chains below were found in one sample sequenced in a study of T cells in Graves' hyperthyroidism and ophthalmopathy. TCR beta CDR3 region amplification was performed from RNA transcripts. RT-PCR in the first round (using the HTBI primer set) targeted the TCR CDR3. TCRdb ran MiXCR on the multiplex PCR reads and lists one entry per CDR3 protein. The sample lists roughly 700,000 distinct CDR3 sequences, 11% to 15% occurring once. Source material: blood. The source of these receptors is a woman between 18 and 29 years old with Graves' hyperthyroidism.

This sequence joins TRBV5-1 and TRBJ2-5; maybe TRBD2 (5 bases). Germline lookup yields CDR1 SGHRS and CDR2 YFSETQ. The ends were cut back, 3 bases at V and 2 bases at J, with 17 bases in the middle. There are 16 residues in the CDR3. CDR3 in amino acids: CASSSVGVGFQETQYF. The CDR3 DNA follows: TGCGCCAGCAGCTCTGTGGGAGTGGGTTTTCAAGAGACCCAGTACTTC.

This clonotype was picked up many times. The V gene is TRBV12-3 or TRBV12-4, the J gene TRBJ2-1; D not certain. Between the trimmed V and J ends, which lost 5 bases and 5 bases, there was a span of 16 bases. CDR3 length: 15 amino acids. The CDR3 here is CASSPLVGRDNEQFF. The CDR3 DNA reads as TGTGCCAGCAGTCCTCTAGTAGGTCGGGACAATGAGCAGTTCTTC.

The rearrangement links TRBV4-1 to TRBJ1-4, with D possibly matching TRBD1 (5 bases). The V gene lost 4 bases and the J gene lost 2 bases, with 14 bases spanning the gap. In germline, CDR1 is MGHRA, CDR2 YSYEKL. This CDR3 is built from 16 residues. The CDR3 DNA follows: TGCGCCAGCAGCCCGGGACCCACGGTCACTAATGAAAAACTGTTTTTT. Translation: CASSPGPTVTNEKLFF.

This clonotype has a count of ten or more. The rearrangement uses TRBV20-1 and TRBJ1-1; D perhaps matches TRBD1 (6 bases). The CDR3 loop spans 13 amino acids. Germline V lookup: CDR1 DFQATT, CDR2 SNEGSKA (reference sequence). The V end lost 5 bases, the J end lost 0 bases, and 10 bases lay between the germline ends. This CDR3 reads CSAGKGVNTEAFF. The CDR3 DNA reads as TGCAGTGCTGGGAAGGGGGTGAACACTGAAGCTTTCTTT.

This clonotype was counted at least ten times. The chain links TRBV9 to TRBJ2-7; 9 nucleotides match TRBD2. V shed 0 bases, J shed 2 bases, and the junction held 6 bases outside the gene matches. Per germline, CDR1 SGDLS and CDR2 YYNGEE. The CDR3 spans 16 residues. The CDR3 DNA reads as TGTGCCAGCAGCGTAGAACCAGCGGGAGGCCCCTACGAGCAGTACTTC. Translating it yields CASSVEPAGGPYEQYF. The full variable domain, with the rest looked up from reference TRBV9 and TRBJ2-7, is DSGVTQTPKHLITATGQRVTLRCSPRSGDLSVYWYQQSLDQGLQFLIQYYNGEERAKGNILERFSAQQFPDLHSELNLSSLELGDSALYFCASSVEPAGGPYEQYFGPGTRLTVT.

This clonotype was seen ten or more times. This chain uses TRBV7-2 with TRBJ1-1; D possibly corresponds to TRBD1 (5 bases). V lost 2 bases, J lost 4 bases, and 23 bases lay in between. The CDR3 totals 18 residues. Germline values: CDR1 SGHTA, CDR2 FQGNSA. The chain's CDR3 is CASSLLWGGRTGSTEAFF. Here the CDR3 DNA reads TGTGCCAGCAGCTTATTATGGGGCGGACGGACTGGGAGCACTGAAGCTTTCTTT.

In its sample, this clonotype was seen once. V gene TRBV19 combines with J gene TRBJ2-1, with TRBD1 matching over 9 bases. The CDR3 runs 13 residues. Losses at the gene ends were 4 bases for V and 8 bases for J; bases not matched to a gene: 3. CDR1 is LNHDA, CDR2 SQIVND, per germline (reference sequence). The CDR3 is CASSRQGGDEQFF. CDR3 DNA sequence: TGTGCCAGTAGTAGACAGGGGGGGGATGAGCAGTTCTTC.

This clonotype was recorded at least ten times. The J gene is TRBJ1-1, the V gene TRBV20-1; 11 bases match TRBD1. From germline, CDR1 is DFQATT and CDR2 SNEGSKA (reference sequence). CDR3 size: 14 residues. The V segment lost 0 bases and the J segment 7 bases; nucleotides outside the gene matches: 4. CDR3 sequence reads: CSAREGQGVIEAFF. Written as DNA, the CDR3 is TGCAGTGCTAGAGAGGGACAGGGGGTAATTGAAGCTTTCTTT.